This T cell receptor (beta chain) was sequenced in a study of tumor-infiltrating lymphocytes in localized non-small cell lung cancer. Measured with immunoSEQ multiplex PCR; TCRdb has only the in-frame clones, and not every one. Of some 8,000 clones in the sample, under 85% were seen once. This clone appeared once. V lost 5 bases to trimming and J lost 5 bases, with 15 bases between them. CDR3 size: 14 residues. In germline, CDR1 is MGHDK, CDR2 SYGVNS. Sequencing used uninvolved lung tissue not adjacent to the tumor. The chain recombines TRBV25-1 with TRBJ2-5; D is possibly TRBD2 (6 bases). The sequence was collected from a human donor with non-small cell lung cancer. CDR3 sequence reads: CASSLSGVGETQYF. The CDR3 DNA reads as TGTGCCAGCAGTTTATCGGGAGTGGGGGAGACCCAGTACTTC.